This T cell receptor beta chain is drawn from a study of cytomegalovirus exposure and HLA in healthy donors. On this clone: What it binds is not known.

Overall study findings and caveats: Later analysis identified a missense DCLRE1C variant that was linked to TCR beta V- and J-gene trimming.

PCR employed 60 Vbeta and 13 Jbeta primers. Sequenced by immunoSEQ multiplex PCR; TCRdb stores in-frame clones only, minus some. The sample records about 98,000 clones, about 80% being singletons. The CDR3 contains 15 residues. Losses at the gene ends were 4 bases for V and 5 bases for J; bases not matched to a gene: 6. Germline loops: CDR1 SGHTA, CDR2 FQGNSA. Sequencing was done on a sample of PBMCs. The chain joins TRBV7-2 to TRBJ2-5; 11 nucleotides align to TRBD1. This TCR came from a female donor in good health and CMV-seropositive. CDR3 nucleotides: TGTGCCAGCAGCTCGGGGACAGGGGGTTACGAGACCCAGTACTTC. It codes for CASSSGTGGYETQYF.